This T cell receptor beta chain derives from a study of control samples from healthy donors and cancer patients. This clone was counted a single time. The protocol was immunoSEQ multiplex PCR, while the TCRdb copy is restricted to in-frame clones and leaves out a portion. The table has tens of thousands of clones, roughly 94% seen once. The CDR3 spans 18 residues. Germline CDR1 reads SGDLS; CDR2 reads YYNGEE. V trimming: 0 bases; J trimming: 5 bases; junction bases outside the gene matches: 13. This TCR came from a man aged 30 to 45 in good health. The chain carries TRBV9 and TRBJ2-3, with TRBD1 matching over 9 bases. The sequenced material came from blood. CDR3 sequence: CASSVEFSDRGGRDTQYF. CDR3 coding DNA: TGTGCCAGCAGCGTAGAGTTCTCGGACAGGGGAGGGAGAGATACGCAGTATTTT.